The 19 T cell receptor beta chains in this list originate from one sample, sequenced in a study of blood T cell repertoires in COVID-19. TCRdb keeps only in-frame clones here, not all; method: immunoSEQ multiplex PCR. The table records 200,000 to 250,000 clones, roughly 80% of them present only once. Sequencing was carried out using peripheral blood. The source of these receptors is an older woman with acute or convalescent COVID-19.

The chain links TRBV3-1 (or the pseudogene TRBV3-2) to TRBJ2-5; no clear D gene. CDR3 length: 15 amino acids. V was shortened by 0 bases and J by 0 bases, with 8 bases between the two germline ends. CDR1 and CDR2 (germline): LGHDT, YNNKEL (reference sequence). The CDR3 loop reads CASSQDRFDQETQYF. The CDR3 DNA reads as TGTGCCAGCAGCCAAGATCGGTTCGACCAAGAGACCCAGTACTTC.

The chain is built from TRBV5-4 and TRBJ2-7; 9 nucleotides line up with TRBD2. Germline V CDR1 and CDR2: SGHNT, YYREEE (reference sequence). This CDR3 has 15 residues. Trimming at V came to 1 base and at J to 0 bases, leaving 2 bases not matched to a gene. The CDR3 region has the DNA TGTGCCAGCAGCTTGAAAGCGGGGGGCTCCTACGAGCAGTACTTC. This gives the protein CASSLKAGGSYEQYF.

The chain links TRBV5-4 to TRBJ2-2; D ambiguous. The V gene lost 4 bases and the J gene lost 1 base, with 14 bases spanning the gap. The CDR3 has 16 residues. Per germline, CDR1 SGHNT and CDR2 YYREEE (reference sequence). The chain's CDR3 is CASSHPRHRNTGELFF. In DNA form, the CDR3 reads TGTGCCAGCAGCCACCCCCGGCACAGGAACACCGGGGAGCTGTTTTTT.

With respect to this clone: The junction shows a germline mismatch at one end, possibly a read error. The same CDR3 can be traced to other DNA sequences in this sample. This rearrangement joins TRBV7-8 to TRBJ2-5; maybe TRBD1 (5 bases). CDR1 and CDR2 (germline): SGHVS, FQNEAQ. The CDR3 is made up of 17 amino acids. In DNA, the CDR3 is TGTGCCAGCAGCCCGAGGTCCAGGGTTCCGTTCCAAGAGACCCAATACTTC. Its protein is CASSPRSRVPFQETQYF.

The CDR3 protein is CAWSVGGARHYGYTF. In nucleotides, the CDR3 is TGTGCCTGGAGTGTAGGGGGGGCCAGGCACTATGGCTACACCTTC. The chain employs TRBV30 and TRBJ1-2; perhaps TRBD1 as D (6 bases). CDR3 length: 15 amino acids. V shed 0 bases and J shed 3 bases, with 14 bases lying between them. Germline V gene data show CDR1 as GTSNPN and CDR2 as SVGIG (reference sequence).

This clone turned up a few times. The chain uses TRBV6-6 and TRBJ1-6; 8 bases fit TRBD1. The CDR3 has 16 amino acids. The V gene's germline CDR1 is MNHNY and CDR2 SVGAGI (reference sequence). The junction had 10 bases not matched to a gene; V was cut back by 6 bases and J by 6 bases. The CDR3 DNA is TGTGCCAGCAGCCCGTCGGACAGGGTCGGTAATTCACCCCTCCACTTT. The encoded protein is CASSPSDRVGNSPLHF.

The chain links TRBV7-2 to TRBJ2-7; 9 bases fit TRBD1. The CDR3 runs to 17 residues. Germline CDR1 and CDR2: SGHTA and FQGNSA. V shed 1 base, J shed 3 bases, and the junction held 10 bases outside the gene matches. The CDR3 DNA reads as TGTGCCAGCAGCTTAGTCGCCGGGACAGGGACCTACTACGAGCAGTACTTC. It is translated as CASSLVAGTGTYYEQYF. Full variable domain (remainder filled in from reference TRBV7-2 and TRBJ2-7): GAGVSQSPSNKVTEKGKDVELRCDPISGHTALYWYRQSLGQGLEFLIYFQGNSAPDKSGLPSDRFSAERTGGSVSTLTIQRTQQEDSAVYLCASSLVAGTGTYYEQYFGPGTRLTVT.

This chain links TRBV5-1 with TRBJ1-1; TRBD1 might be the D (5 bases). Per the germline V gene, CDR1 is SGHRS and CDR2 is YFSETQ. The CDR3 has 15 residues. Trimming stripped 0 bases from V and 5 bases from J, with 14 bases between. This CDR3 is CASSLELTKGTEAFF. CDR3 DNA sequence: TGCGCCAGCAGCTTGGAGCTGACCAAGGGGACTGAAGCTTTCTTT.

The rearrangement joins TRBV11-2 to TRBJ1-2; 9 bases match TRBD1. This CDR3 is built from 13 residues. Germline V gives CDR1 SGHAT, CDR2 FQNNGV. V shed 5 bases and J 6 bases; nucleotides not matched to a gene: 4. DNA for the CDR3: TGTGCCAGCAGCCCACGGACAGGGGATGGCTACACCTTC. Amino acid sequence: CASSPRTGDGYTF.

With regard to this clone: Within the sample, other DNA sequences also encode this same CDR3. The V gene is TRBV30, the J gene TRBJ1-1; tentatively, D is TRBD1 (5 bases). This CDR3 has 13 residues. Germline V CDR1 and CDR2: GTSNPN, SVGIG (reference sequence). V was shortened by 0 bases and J by 2 bases, with 7 bases between the two germline ends. The CDR3 coding sequence is TGTGCCTGGAGTGTACAGGTTAACACTGAAGCTTTCTTT. Its protein product is CAWSVQVNTEAFF.

The chain is built from TRBV6-5 and TRBJ1-2, with D uncertain. CDR1 is MNHEY and CDR2 is SVGAGI in the germline V gene. The CDR3 is 14 residues long. V was pared by 2 bases and J by 4 bases, with 11 bases between. For the CDR3, the DNA is TGTGCCAGCAGTTACGCGGGTGGGGTCTATGGCTACACCTTC. Protein: CASSYAGGVYGYTF.

This clone was seen just once. This chain links TRBV28 with TRBJ1-5; weak D call: TRBD1 (5 bases). The CDR3 has 16 amino acids. The germline V gene encodes CDR1 MDHEN and CDR2 SYDVKM. V lost 3 bases and J 4 bases, leaving 16 bases between the germline ends. The CDR3 reads CASSFLGGGANQPQHF. The CDR3 bases are TGTGCCAGCAGTTTCCTGGGCGGAGGGGCGAATCAGCCCCAGCATTTT.

This sequence joins TRBV5-6 and TRBJ1-5, with D tentatively TRBD1 (6 bases). This CDR3 has 16 residues. Germline V gene lookup returns CDR1 SGHDT and CDR2 YYEEEE. Between the trimmed V and J ends, which lost 4 bases and 0 bases, there was a span of 14 bases. This chain's CDR3 is CASSKGQLYSNQPQHF. The CDR3 region has the DNA TGTGCCAGCAGCAAAGGACAGTTATATAGCAATCAGCCCCAGCATTTT.

The chain couples TRBV5-1 to TRBJ1-2; the D gene is possibly TRBD1 (6 bases). The CDR3 has 16 residues. CDR1 and CDR2 (germline): SGHRS, YFSETQ. Trimming pared 4 bases from V and 2 bases from J, leaving 18 bases between. The CDR3, as DNA: TGCGCCAGCAGCCCGGGGCAGGGGCATAACAACTATGGCTACACCTTC. Its protein is CASSPGQGHNNYGYTF.

This sequence joins TRBV6-5 and TRBJ2-3, with D maybe TRBD1 (5 bases). V was cut by 6 bases and J by 4 bases, with 8 bases left in between. CDR1 is MNHEY and CDR2 is SVGAGI in the germline V gene. The CDR3 is made up of 12 amino acids. CDR3 coding DNA: TGTGCCAGCAGCAGGGTTTCAGATACGCAGTATTTT. This sequence encodes CASSRVSDTQYF.

A remark on this clone: Other nucleotide sequences in the sample specify the same CDR3. The V gene is TRBV5-1, the J gene TRBJ1-2; D possibly corresponds to TRBD1 (6 bases). Trimming removed 0 bases at V and 4 bases at J, with 10 bases between. This CDR3 comprises 14 residues. Germline loops: CDR1 SGHRS, CDR2 YFSETQ. The CDR3 spells CASSLGDRPYGYTF. The CDR3 bases are TGCGCCAGCAGCTTGGGAGACAGGCCCTATGGCTACACCTTC.

The V and J genes are TRBV3-1 (or the pseudogene TRBV3-2) and TRBJ1-6; D not certain. V lost 3 bases and J 10 bases, leaving 13 bases between the germline ends. The CDR3 is 14 residues long. Germline V gene lookup returns CDR1 LGHDT and CDR2 YNNKEL (reference sequence). CDR3 residues: CASSQTPGGSPLHF. As DNA, the CDR3 is TGTGCCAGCAGCCAGACTCCGGGTGGATCACCCCTCCACTTT.

The count of this clone is one. V is TRBV10-3 and J is TRBJ1-3; D is unresolved. Deletions cut 3 bases from V and 0 bases from J, with 12 bases between. The germline CDR1 and CDR2 sequences are ENHRY and SYGVKD. The CDR3 extends over 16 amino acids. CDR3 sequence (DNA): TGTGCCATCAGTGAATCCCTAACAGACTCTGGAAACACCATATATTTT. Amino acids: CAISESLTDSGNTIYF.

This clone was observed a single time. The junction shows a germline mismatch at one end, possibly a read error. The rearrangement joins TRBV5-1 to TRBJ2-1, with 10 positions matching TRBD1. From germline, CDR1 is SGHRS and CDR2 YFSETQ. This CDR3 contains 12 residues. The CDR3 here is CASSPGDRGVVF. The CDR3 DNA reads TGCGCCAGCAGCCCGGGGGACAGGGGAGTAGTCTTC.